These 6 T cell receptor beta chains were all obtained from the same sample, sequenced in a study of CD8 T cells in Susac syndrome. Random hexamers were used to reverse transcribe an amount of about 0.45 to 1 ug RNA. TCRdb reanalysed the immunoSEQ multiplex PCR reads using MiXCR and keeps one entry per CDR3 protein. The sample gives under 550,000 distinct CDR3 sequences, 75% to 90% of which show up once; 0.12% is in the top ten. Sample: CD8+ T cells from PBMCs. The receptors here all came from a human donor with multiple sclerosis.

This chain links TRBV6-5 with TRBJ2-1; TRBD1 might be the D (6 bases). Per the germline V gene, CDR1 is MNHEY and CDR2 is SVGAGI. The CDR3 totals 16 residues. V was pared by 2 bases and J by 5 bases, with 16 bases between. In DNA, the CDR3 is TGTGCCAGCAGTTACATAAAATACAGGGCCCACAATGAGCAGTTCTTC. Its translation is CASSYIKYRAHNEQFF.

V usage is TRBV11-2 and J usage is TRBJ2-1; D is possibly TRBD2 (6 bases). Germline-derived CDR1 and CDR2 are SGHAT and FQNNGV. The CDR3 runs to 15 residues. V shed 5 bases and J shed 2 bases, with 13 bases lying between them. CDR3 coding DNA: TGTGCCAGCAGCGTCGGAGGGCCCCCCTACAATGAGCAGTTCTTC. Translating it yields CASSVGGPPYNEQFF.

The rearrangement uses TRBV9 and TRBJ2-1; D possibly uses TRBD1 or TRBD2 (5 bases each). The CDR3 is made up of 15 amino acids. Trimming pared 3 bases from V and 0 bases from J, leaving 10 bases between. The germline V gene has CDR1 SGDLS and CDR2 YYNGEE. CDR3: CASSEEGNSYNEQFF. The CDR3 region has the DNA TGTGCCAGCAGCGAAGAGGGGAACTCCTACAATGAGCAGTTCTTC.

This clonotype was observed a single time. The CDR3 is CASGFSKGRKISYEQYF. The CDR3 region has the DNA TGTGCTAGTGGTTTTTCAAAGGGACGGAAGATTTCCTACGAGCAGTACTTC. The V call is TRBV12-5, the J call TRBJ2-7, with D perhaps assigned TRBD1 or TRBD2 (5 bases each). Trimming stripped 3 bases from V and 1 base from J, with 19 bases between. Per germline, CDR1 LGHNT and CDR2 FRNRAP. The CDR3 is made up of 17 amino acids.

The chain has TRBV14 and TRBJ1-1; D not resolved. The CDR3 extends over 14 amino acids. V was cut by 3 bases and J by 4 bases, with 12 bases left in between. Per the germline V gene, CDR1 is SGHDN and CDR2 is FVKESK. Written as DNA, the CDR3 is TGTGCCAGCAGCCAGCACAGTCTGGGCACTGAAGCTTTCTTT. Amino acids: CASSQHSLGTEAFF.

The chain is built from TRBV4-1 and TRBJ2-7, with 7 bases identical to TRBD1. The V gene's germline CDR1 is MGHRA and CDR2 YSYEKL. This CDR3 comprises 16 residues. V gave up 0 bases and J gave up 2 bases; unmatched junction bases: 7. In DNA form, the CDR3 reads TGCGCCAGCAGCCAAGACACCGGGACAGAGACCTACGAGCAGTACTTC. This sequence encodes CASSQDTGTETYEQYF.